This T cell receptor beta chain appears in the sequencing data of a study of T cell repertoires in cytomegalovirus infection (dated by TCRdb to about 2019). About the study as a whole: Peptide stimulations targeted recently identified HLA-C-restricted CMV epitopes, whose presentation resists viral immunomodulation, together with well-studied HLA-B-restricted epitopes. Donor HLA type was relevant to the analysis, as public TCR beta signatures indicated carriage of CMV infection together with the matching HLA type. The study at large found these results: In both this cohort and an independent 352-donor cohort, the cumulative frequency of public TCR beta family members distinguished carriers of CMV infection plus the relevant HLA type. The ex vivo response was dominated by HLA-C-restricted CMV-specific TCR beta clonotypes, and the single most frequent clonotype in two of eight donors was supplied by these HLA-C-restricted clonotypes.

Instrument on record: Illumina HiSeq 1500. TCRdb reanalyzed the raw reads on its own, using fastp at Q25 for trimming and MiXCR for clone calling, and kept in-frame beta chains. CDR3 protein duplicates are merged, each entry listing the most common genes and DNA. The table for this sample lists 230,000 or so distinct CDR3 sequences; roughly two fifths of them were counted only once. Approximately 60% of the sample rests with the top ten. Read against the paper, the sample's treatment or condition label means: in vitro stimulation with specific CMV peptide epitopes to enrich CMV-specific T cells. Comment on this clonotype: Its antigen is unknown. Base qualities are not recorded, but no much larger clone differs from it by a single base.

As encoded in the germline V gene, CDR1 is SGHAT while CDR2 is FQNNGV. Taken from cysteine to phenylalanine, the CDR3 has 15 residues. Just CDR3 DNA is preserved here, 45 bases in frame from base 1. V and J lose 5 bases and 0 bases, and a span of 10 bases separates them. This sample comprised CD8+ T cells from cultured PBMCs, obtained from culture after CMV antigen stimulation. In this chain, TRBV11-2 is recombined with TRBJ2-2, with the identity of the D gene unclear. The receptor's source is a human donor in good health (CMV status not recorded). Some clones in this sample may be carry-over from other donors' samples. The encoded CDR3 is CASSNRRANTGELFF. In nucleotides, the sequence is TGTGCCAGCAGCAATCGTCGTGCGAACACCGGGGAGCTGTTTTTT.